Sequencing of this TCR beta chain was carried out in a study of T-cell memory formation after mild COVID-19. Study-level points and caveats: Still unconfirmed is whether the second-wave clones peaking on day 37 recognized SARS-CoV-2. Contracting CD4+ clones lay largely in CM and EM, with CD8+ ones residing in EMRA. Pre-infection memory already had some responding clones, implying cross-reactive memory joined.

Deletions cut 6 bases from V and 4 bases from J, with 13 bases between. The CDR3 runs 13 residues. Germline assignment: CDR1 KGHSH and CDR2 LQKENI. Constant-segment-primed 5'RACE gave TCR alpha and TCR beta cDNA libraries with sample barcodes and UMIs. MiXCR was run by TCRdb on the 5' RACE reads, yielding one entry per CDR3 protein. The sample records a few hundred thousand distinct CDR3 sequences, roughly 22% being singletons. This clonotype was seen a handful of times. Its antigen is currently unknown. The gene calls are TRBV18 and TRBJ2-7, with D possibly matching TRBD1 (5 bases). The sequencing sample was made of PBMCs or a T cell subset sorted from them (not recorded which). This TCR was sampled from an adult woman who had mild COVID-19 (a few samples of this study predate the infection). Cell type and time point are not known. The CDR3 DNA reads as TGTGCCAGCTCTACCCAGGGTAGTTACGAGCAGTACTTC. Protein: CASSTQGSYEQYF.